These T cell receptor beta chains were read from a single sample in a study of T cell responses to AZD1222 COVID-19 vaccine. Generated by immunoSEQ multiplex PCR, the TCRdb table keeps only in-frame clones and is missing some. The data hold around 140,000 clones, with around 92% observed a single time. This specimen consisted of peripheral blood, obtained after recovery from COVID-19. These TCRs come from an adult who had recovered from COVID-19. Both conserved end residues are part of each CDR3. Each record gives: clone size, D gene, J gene, CDR3 length, V gene, CDR3 protein, CDR3 DNA. A D gene is named only where the DNA matches it firmly. Rows may omit the clone size; those that give it use once, few, many or a size class.

NA | TRBD1 | TRBJ1-1 | 13 | TRBV3-1/TRBV3-2 | CASSPRTGPGAFF | TGTGCCAGCAGCCCTAGGACAGGCCCGGGGGCTTTCTTT
few | TRBD2 | TRBJ2-3 | 16 | TRBV10-1 | CASGTSGRVGTDTQYF | TGCGCCAGTGGGACTAGCGGGAGGGTTGGCACAGATACGCAGTATTTT
NA | NA | TRBJ2-1 | 16 | TRBV7-3 | CASSLKGHPSYNEQFF | TGTGCCAGCAGCTTAAAGGGGCATCCGTCTTACAATGAGCAGTTCTTC
NA | NA | TRBJ2-1 | 16 | TRBV28 | CASSFTQRTSYNEQFF | TGTGCCAGCAGTTTCACCCAGCGGACTTCCTACAATGAGCAGTTCTTC
NA | NA | TRBJ1-1 | 14 | TRBV27 | CASSLSVGQGEAFF | TGTGCCAGCAGTTTAAGTGTCGGGCAGGGCGAAGCTTTCTTT
NA | NA | TRBJ2-3 | 14 | TRBV5-1 | CASSFGLATDTQYF | TGCGCCAGCAGCTTTGGGCTAGCAACAGATACGCAGTATTTT
NA | TRBD1 | TRBJ2-5 | 14 | TRBV19 | CAIPRGNPPETQYF | TGTGCCATCCCCAGGGGGAACCCCCCCGAGACCCAGTACTTC
NA | NA | TRBJ1-1 | 13 | TRBV10-2 | CASNSRGDTEAFF | TGCGCCAGCAACTCGCGAGGGGACACTGAAGCTTTCTTT
NA | TRBD2 | TRBJ2-1 | 12 | TRBV12-3/TRBV12-4 | CASSSTSEPQFF | TGTGCCAGCAGTTCAACTAGCGAGCCGCAGTTCTTC
NA | NA | TRBJ1-1 | 15 | TRBV7-8 | CASSYRTEANTEAFF | TGTGCCAGCAGCTACCGGACAGAGGCCAACACTGAAGCTTTCTTT
NA | NA | TRBJ2-1 | 13 | TRBV19 | CASIGSGDNEQFF | TGTGCCAGTATCGGATCGGGTGACAATGAGCAGTTCTTC